What follows are 27 T cell receptor beta chains derived from one specimen sequenced in a study of response to subunit inactivated influenza vaccine. Via MiXCR, TCRdb re-called the RT-PCR reads, giving one row per CDR3 protein. The repertoire holds about 570,000 distinct CDR3 sequences, with about 10% as singletons. This same sample was also taken into another study, of T cells expressing NK-cell markers. That work states: TCR beta cDNA was generated via 5'RACE template switching incorporating UMIs.

The sequences come from PBMCs from blood, collected on the day of vaccination. These receptors all come from a man aged 50-59 years who received an inactivated influenza vaccine.

The chain couples TRBV6-5 to TRBJ2-7; TRBD2 matches 8 bases. Trimming removed 2 bases from V and 3 bases from J; junction bases left unmatched: 3. CDR1 is MNHEY, CDR2 SVGAGI, per germline. This CDR3 is built from 14 residues. CDR3 DNA: TGTGCCAGCAGTTACAACGGGAGGGACTACGAGCAGTACTTC. Translated: CASSYNGRDYEQYF.

The rearrangement links TRBV5-1 to TRBJ2-3, with 7 bases that match TRBD2. Germline V gene sequence: CDR1 SGHRS, CDR2 YFSETQ. Trimming at V came to 3 bases and at J to 2 bases, leaving 3 bases not matched to a gene. This CDR3 is built from 14 residues. In DNA, the CDR3 is TGCGCCAGCAGCTGGGCGGGGGACACAGATACGCAGTATTTT. Encoded protein: CASSWAGDTDTQYF.

This clonotype was seen only a few times. The chain has TRBV15 and TRBJ1-3; maybe TRBD1 (5 bases). V shed 0 bases and J shed 5 bases, with 11 bases lying between them. The CDR3 has 15 amino acids. In germline, CDR1 is LNHNV, CDR2 YYDKDF (reference sequence). The CDR3 loop reads CATSRDLGRRNTIYF. The CDR3 DNA sequence: TGTGCCACCAGCAGAGATTTGGGACGGAGAAACACCATATATTTT.

V usage is TRBV5-6 and J usage is TRBJ2-7, with D perhaps TRBD2 (5 bases). The V gene lost 3 bases and the J gene lost 5 bases, with 27 bases spanning the gap. Germline CDR1 reads SGHDT; CDR2 reads YYEEEE. The CDR3 spans 18 residues. The CDR3 DNA reads TGTGCCAGCAGCTCCGAAAAGGTCAGGTTCGGGATGAGCGACGAGCAGTACTTC. Its protein is CASSSEKVRFGMSDEQYF.

This clonotype turned up a few times. The rearrangement links TRBV7-3 to TRBJ2-1, with 12 bases aligning to TRBD2. Losses at the gene ends were 4 bases for V and 8 bases for J; bases not matched to a gene: 6. The CDR3 consists of 15 residues. Germline V gene lookup returns CDR1 SGHTA and CDR2 FQGTGA. The CDR3 reads CASSSLAGGHHEQFF. DNA of the CDR3: TGTGCCAGCAGCTCGCTAGCGGGAGGGCATCATGAGCAGTTCTTC.

The chain combines TRBV5-1 with TRBJ2-3; perhaps TRBD2 as D (5 bases). The V and J ends lost 0 bases and 0 bases respectively, with 8 bases between them. The CDR3 is made up of 15 amino acids. Germline V gene lookup returns CDR1 SGHRS and CDR2 YFSETQ. CDR3 sequence (DNA): TGCGCCAGCAGCTTGGACGGGATAAGCACAGATACGCAGTATTTT. The encoded protein is CASSLDGISTDTQYF.

This clonotype has a count of ten or more. This rearrangement joins TRBV12-3 or TRBV12-4 to TRBJ2-7; TRBD2 matches at 9 bases. The CDR3 has 14 residues. The trim removed 2 bases at V and 2 bases at J, leaving 1 base unmatched. The CDR3 DNA reads as TGTGCCAGCAGTTTAAGACTAGCGGCCTACGAGCAGTACTTC. This encodes CASSLRLAAYEQYF.

This clonotype came up many times. V and J are TRBV29-1 and TRBJ2-1; D might be TRBD1 or TRBD2, each matching 5 bases. The V end lost 0 bases, the J end lost 10 bases, and 16 bases lay between the germline ends. In germline, CDR1 is SQVTM, CDR2 ANQGSEA. CDR3 length equals 14 residues. CDR3 nucleotides: TGCAGCGTTGAAGAATTCGCCGGGGCTCAAGAGCAGTTCTTC. Protein: CSVEEFAGAQEQFF.

This clonotype has a count of ten or more. V is TRBV27 and J is TRBJ2-1; tentative D call: TRBD2 (5 bases). V was cut by 6 bases and J by 2 bases, with 8 bases left in between. CDR1 and CDR2 (germline): MNHEY, SMNVEV (reference sequence). There are 13 residues in the CDR3. The CDR3 coding sequence is TGTGCCAGCAGCGACTATACCTACAATGAGCAGTTCTTC. Translated: CASSDYTYNEQFF.

The chain joins TRBV29-1 to TRBJ2-1; D may be TRBD1 or TRBD2 (5 bases each). The CDR3 contains 15 residues. Per germline, CDR1 SQVTM and CDR2 ANQGSEA. The ends were cut back, 3 bases at V and 2 bases at J, with 14 bases in the middle. The chain's CDR3 is CSVDSRDRPYNEQFF. CDR3 coding DNA: TGCAGCGTTGATTCCCGGGACCGACCCTACAATGAGCAGTTCTTC.

This clonotype turned up a few times. This chain joins TRBV11-2 and TRBJ2-2; D unclear. The CDR3 is 18 residues long. V was cut by 3 bases and J by 0 bases, with 17 bases left in between. Germline V gene data show CDR1 as SGHAT and CDR2 as FQNNGV. The CDR3 loop reads CASSFRSLARSNTGELFF. CDR3 DNA: TGTGCCAGCAGCTTTCGCTCTCTGGCCAGATCGAACACCGGGGAGCTGTTTTTT.

The chain joins TRBV6-5 to TRBJ1-1; D remains unclear. Trimming left V 2 bases short and J 6 bases short, with 10 bases between. There are 13 residues in the CDR3. Germline V gives CDR1 MNHEY, CDR2 SVGAGI. CDR3 sequence (DNA): TGTGCCAGCAGTTACATGGGAGGTGCTGAAGCTTTCTTT. It translates to CASSYMGGAEAFF.

V gene TRBV13 combines with J gene TRBJ2-3; D uncertain. The germline gives CDR1 PRHDT, CDR2 FYEKMQ (reference sequence). The CDR3 contains 16 residues. V was pared by 4 bases and J by 0 bases, with 14 bases between. The CDR3 spells CASSSGRGNSTDTQYF. Written as DNA, the CDR3 is TGTGCCAGCAGCTCTGGTCGAGGAAATAGCACAGATACGCAGTATTTT. Drawing the rest from reference TRBV13 and TRBJ2-3, the complete variable domain is AAGVIQSPRHLIKEKRETATLKCYPIPRHDTVYWYQQGPGQDPQFLISFYEKMQSDKGSIPDRFSAQQFSDYHSELNMSSLELGDSALYFCASSSGRGNSTDTQYFGPGTRLTVL.

The chain joins TRBV5-1 to TRBJ2-1, with D maybe TRBD1 (5 bases). V was pared by 2 bases and J by 8 bases, with 11 bases between. The CDR3 has 13 residues. Germline assignment: CDR1 SGHRS and CDR2 YFSETQ. As DNA, the CDR3 is TGCGCCAGCAGCTTTTTTAGGGGCCATGAGCAGTTCTTC. Protein product: CASSFFRGHEQFF.

The rearrangement uses TRBV3-1 and TRBJ2-2, with 8 positions matching TRBD1. The CDR3 length is 16 residues. CDR1 is LGHDT and CDR2 is YNNKEL in the germline V gene (reference sequence). Losses at the gene ends were 2 bases for V and 3 bases for J; bases not matched to a gene: 5. The CDR3 DNA is TGTGCCAGCAGCCAATTGGGACAGGCGGACACCGGGGAGCTGTTTTTT. Translating it yields CASSQLGQADTGELFF. Together with reference TRBV3-1 and TRBJ2-2, the CDR3 gives the full variable domain: DTAVSQTPKYLVTQMGNDKSIKCEQNLGHDTMYWYKQDSKKFLKIMFSYNNKELIINETVPNRFSPKSPDKAHLNLHINSLELGDSAVYFCASSQLGQADTGELFFGEGSRLTVL.

This clonotype was seen a few times. J is TRBJ2-5 and V is TRBV20-1; D possibly corresponds to TRBD1 (6 bases). This CDR3 has 13 residues. Trimming took 6 bases from V and 4 from J, leaving 15 bases between them. Per germline, CDR1 DFQATT and CDR2 SNEGSKA (reference sequence). CDR3 DNA sequence: TGCAGTGCGCCAAGGACAGTACGAGAGACCCAGTACTTC. Translating gives CSAPRTVRETQYF.

This clonotype was observed a few times. This chain uses TRBV20-1 with TRBJ2-5; D may correspond to TRBD1 or TRBD2 (5 bases each). The CDR3 runs to 14 residues. Trimming left V 3 bases short and J 5 bases short, with 16 bases between. Per germline, CDR1 DFQATT and CDR2 SNEGSKA (reference sequence). The chain's CDR3 is CSARWDRVGETQYF. In DNA, the CDR3 is TGCAGTGCTAGGTGGGACCGCGTAGGGGAGACCCAGTACTTC.

This clonotype was counted at least ten times. In DNA, the CDR3 is TGCGCCAGCAGCCGCGACATTTCCACTAACTATGGCTACACCTTC. This encodes CASSRDISTNYGYTF. This chain uses TRBV5-1 with TRBJ1-2; no reliable D call. This CDR3 contains 15 residues. Germline CDR1 SGHRS, CDR2 YFSETQ. V lost 4 bases and J 0 bases, leaving 13 bases between the germline ends.

CDR3 nucleotide sequence: TGTGCCAGCAGCTCCGCAGGGGGGTCCCCCTACGAGCAGTACTTC. As protein: CASSSAGGSPYEQYF. The chain carries TRBV7-9 and TRBJ2-7, with D perhaps matching TRBD1 (7 bases). Germline values: CDR1 SEHNR, CDR2 FQNEAQ (reference sequence). CDR3 size: 15 residues. Trimming pared 4 bases from V and 2 bases from J, leaving 15 bases between.

This clonotype came up many times. The chain links TRBV7-9 to TRBJ1-2; a weak D match, TRBD1 (5 bases). The ends were cut back, 5 bases at V and 4 bases at J, with 14 bases in the middle. The CDR3 consists of 14 residues. Germline values: CDR1 SEHNR, CDR2 FQNEAQ (reference sequence). CDR3 protein: CASSLPGVGYGYTF. CDR3 nucleotides: TGTGCCAGCAGCCTCCCGGGGGTCGGCTATGGCTACACCTTC.

A few counts support this clonotype. This sequence joins TRBV9 and TRBJ2-1; 8 bases map to TRBD2. CDR1 is SGDLS and CDR2 is YYNGEE in the germline V gene. This CDR3 is built from 16 residues. V lost 0 bases and J lost 4; bases outside the gene matches: 6. CDR3 sequence (DNA): TGTGCCAGCAGCGTAGATCCCGGGAGGGCTTACAATGAGCAGTTCTTC. This encodes CASSVDPGRAYNEQFF.

A few counts support this clonotype. The chain carries TRBV7-9 and TRBJ2-7, with 7 bases identical to TRBD2. V lost 3 bases to trimming and J lost 5 bases; unmatched junction nucleotides: 7. Germline V gene data show CDR1 as SEHNR and CDR2 as FQNEAQ (reference sequence). The CDR3 has 14 amino acids. CDR3 DNA sequence: TGTGCCAGCAGCTTTTCCGCGGGGGAGGACGAGCAGTACTTC. It translates to CASSFSAGEDEQYF. Using reference TRBV7-9 and TRBJ2-7 for the parts outside the CDR3, the full variable domain is DTGVSQNPRHKITKRGQNVTFRCDPISEHNRLYWYRQTLGQGPEFLTYFQNEAQLEKSRLLSDRFSAERPKGSFSTLEIQRTEQGDSAMYLCASSFSAGEDEQYFGPGTRLTVT.

A word on this clonotype: The junction does not match germline at one end; this may be a read error. The V and J genes are TRBV5-4 and TRBJ2-2, with D unresolved. The CDR3 spans 16 residues. Germline V CDR1 and CDR2: SGHNT, YYREEE (reference sequence). CDR3 coding DNA: TGTGCCACCAGCTCCCGTGCGGCAGCCAACACCGGGGAGCTGTTTTTT. Translating gives CATSSRAAANTGELFF.

At least ten counts were recorded for this clonotype. The chain has TRBV5-6 and TRBJ2-3, with 10 bases aligning to TRBD1. The CDR3 runs 16 residues. The V segment lost 4 bases and the J segment 3 bases; nucleotides outside the gene matches: 8. Germline CDR1 SGHDT, CDR2 YYEEEE. CDR3 sequence (DNA): TGTGCCAGCAGCCTTTACCGGGACAGGGGAACAGATACGCAGTATTTT. Protein sequence: CASSLYRDRGTDTQYF.

This clonotype has only a few counts. The CDR3 DNA follows: TGTGCCTGTGTCACCGGGGAGCTGTTTTTT. Residues: CACVTGELFF. The V gene is TRBV30, the J gene TRBJ2-2; no reliable D call. Germline-derived CDR1 and CDR2 are GTSNPN and SVGIG (reference sequence). Trimming removed 6 bases at V and 4 bases at J, with 3 bases between. This CDR3 has 10 amino acids. Using reference TRBV30 and TRBJ2-2 for the parts outside the CDR3, the full variable domain is SQTIHQWPATLVQPVGSPLSLECTVEGTSNPNLYWYRQAAGRGLQLLFYSVGIGQISSEVPQNLSASRPQDRQFILSSKKLLLSDSGFYLCACVTGELFFGEGSRLTVL.

The rearrangement links TRBV15 to TRBJ2-1; D tentatively reads TRBD1 or TRBD2 (5 bases each). The CDR3 spans 15 residues. Trimming took 4 bases from V and 4 from J, leaving 14 bases between them. Looked up from germline, CDR1 is LNHNV and CDR2 is YYDKDF (reference sequence). CDR3 in DNA: TGTGCCACCAGCATCGATCTGGGACGGTACAATGAGCAGTTCTTC. Translation gives CATSIDLGRYNEQFF.

Only a few counts were recorded for this clonotype. The J gene is TRBJ2-2, the V gene TRBV9; D gene ambiguous. This CDR3 is 14 amino acids long. The V gene lost 4 bases and the J gene lost 6 bases, with 13 bases spanning the gap. Germline lookup yields CDR1 SGDLS and CDR2 YYNGEE. CDR3 region: CASSFGVSAGELFF. In DNA form, the CDR3 reads TGTGCCAGCAGCTTCGGTGTTTCCGCCGGGGAGCTGTTTTTT.